This TCR beta chain is drawn from a study of T-cell reconstitution after alpha-beta-depleted transplantation in children. This CDR3 is built from 15 residues. In germline, CDR1 is DFQATT, CDR2 SNEGSKA (reference sequence). V shed 6 bases and J 4 bases; nucleotides not matched to a gene: 13. Unique molecular identifiers were used in preparing the TCRbeta library. One entry per CDR3 protein results from TCRdb running MiXCR on the PCR reads. The sample has 500,000 to 600,000 distinct CDR3 sequences; approximately 32% are singletons. The chain has TRBV20-1 and TRBJ1-1; 8 positions agree with TRBD1. The TCR originated in a human donor who donated a stem cell graft to a child with aplastic anemia. Source: PBMCs from the stem cell graft donor, taken from the stem cell graft. CDR3 in amino acids: CSALGGMTGATEAFF. The CDR3 DNA sequence: TGCAGTGCCCTGGGGGGGATGACAGGGGCCACTGAAGCTTTCTTT.